Listed below are T cell receptor beta chains from one sample, sequenced in a study of Ad26.COV2.S vaccination and SARS-CoV-2 variants. Repertoires were generated with immunoSEQ multiplex PCR, while TCRdb's copy carries only in-frame clones and drops some. The sample carries 300,000 to 350,000 clones, about nine tenths recorded once. This material consisted of peripheral blood, taken in a trial of Ad26.COV2.S vaccine versus placebo. Source of these receptors: a person aged 18-60 years who received the Ad26.COV2.S COVID-19 vaccine or a placebo. CDR3s include the opening cysteine and the closing phenylalanine or tryptophan.

v_gene: TRBV15
CDR3aa: CATSRDTGNQPQHF

v_gene: TRBV19
CDR3aa: CASRGYNSNQPQHF

v_gene: TRBV11-2
CDR3aa: CASSLGPGGGAYGYTF

v_gene: TRBV19
CDR3aa: CASIGDFYTGELFF

v_gene: TRBV7-2
CDR3aa: CASSPGGGGNQPQHF

v_gene: TRBV5-5
CDR3aa: CASTLRDSNQPQHF

v_gene: TRBV12-3/TRBV12-4
CDR3aa: CASSPTRVGYTF

v_gene: TRBV9
CDR3aa: CASSTTDGGAGANVLTF

v_gene: TRBV28
CDR3aa: CASSSTGYSIADPEAFF

v_gene: TRBV4-1
CDR3aa: CASSQAATYYGYTF

v_gene: TRBV7-2
CDR3aa: CASSQTRMNTEAFF

v_gene: TRBV6-2/TRBV6-3
CDR3aa: CASSYRDRDYPIYGYTF

v_gene: TRBV6-5
CDR3aa: CASSSGQVPPYEKLFF

v_gene: TRBV5-1
CDR3aa: CASSFRGSDYEQYF

v_gene: TRBV28
CDR3aa: CASRSTGRGGNQPQHF

v_gene: TRBV7-6
CDR3aa: CASSLDPGSGNVLTF

v_gene: TRBV3-1/TRBV3-2
CDR3aa: CASTGRGQANEKLFF

v_gene: TRBV21-1
CDR3aa: CASSKVEGINQPQHF

v_gene: TRBV7-2
CDR3aa: CASSLGQYYGYTF

v_gene: TRBV25-1
CDR3aa: CASSEWVGNSEQYF

v_gene: TRBV5-4
CDR3aa: CASSSSAWGETDTQYF

v_gene: TRBV19
CDR3aa: CASRRGYNEQFF

v_gene: TRBV6-2/TRBV6-3
CDR3aa: CASSYTIYEQYF

v_gene: TRBV29-1
CDR3aa: CSVVWGEKLFF

v_gene: TRBV30
CDR3aa: CAWSPGARGNTIYF

v_gene: TRBV19
CDR3aa: CASREHPNEQFF

v_gene: TRBV7-9
CDR3aa: CASSLVRPISGNTIYF

v_gene: TRBV5-1
CDR3aa: CASSFRLAGEGYEQFF

v_gene: TRBV19
CDR3aa: CASAEVQGANYGYTF

v_gene: TRBV7-8
CDR3aa: CASGGPSGNNEQFF

v_gene: TRBV29-1
CDR3aa: CSVVKRGLQDEQYF

v_gene: TRBV24-1
CDR3aa: CATKATSDTGELFF

v_gene: TRBV5-6
CDR3aa: CASSYTTSAEQFF